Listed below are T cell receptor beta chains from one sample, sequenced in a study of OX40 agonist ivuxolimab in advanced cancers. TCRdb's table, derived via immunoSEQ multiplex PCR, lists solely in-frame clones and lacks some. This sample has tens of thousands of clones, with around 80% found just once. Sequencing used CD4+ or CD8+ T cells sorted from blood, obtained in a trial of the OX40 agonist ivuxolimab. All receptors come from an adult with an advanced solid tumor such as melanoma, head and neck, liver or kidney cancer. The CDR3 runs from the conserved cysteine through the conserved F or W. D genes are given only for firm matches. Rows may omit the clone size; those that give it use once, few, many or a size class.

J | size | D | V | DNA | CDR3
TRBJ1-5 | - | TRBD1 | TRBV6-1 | TGTGCCAGCAGACCACAGGGGGAGCATCAGCCCCAGCATTTT | CASRPQGEHQPQHF
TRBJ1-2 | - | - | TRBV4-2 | TGTGCCAGCAGCCAAGACTGGGGGAAGAATAACTATGGCTACACCTTC | CASSQDWGKNNYGYTF
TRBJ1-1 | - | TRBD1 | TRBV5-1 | TGCGCCAGCAGCTGGGGGGGACAGGTGACTGAAGCTTTCTTT | CASSWGGQVTEAFF
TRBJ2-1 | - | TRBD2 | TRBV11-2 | TGTGCCAGCAGCTCGCGGGCTAGCGGGGATGAGCAGTTCTTC | CASSSRASGDEQFF
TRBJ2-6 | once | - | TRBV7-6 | TGTGCCAGCAGCATCGGGCCATCCATCTCAGGGGCCAACGTCCTGACTTTC | CASSIGPSISGANVLTF
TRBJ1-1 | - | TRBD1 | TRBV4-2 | TGTGCCAGCAGTCGGGACAGCGAGAACACTGAAGCTTTCTTT | CASSRDSENTEAFF
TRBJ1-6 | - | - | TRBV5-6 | TGTGCCAGCAGCTCCTCGGACGGACTAAATTCACCCCTCCACTTT | CASSSSDGLNSPLHF
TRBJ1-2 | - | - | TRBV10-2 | TGCGCCAGCACGGGGGCTTACAACTATGGCTACACCTTC | CASTGAYNYGYTF
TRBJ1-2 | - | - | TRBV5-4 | TGCGCCAGCAGCCCCACACTCAATATCGGGATTCATGGCTACACCTTC | CASSPTLNIGIHGYTF
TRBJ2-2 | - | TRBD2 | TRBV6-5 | TGTGCCAGCAGTTACTCTGGCGGGGGGGCCCCCGGGGAGCTGTTTTTT | CASSYSGGGAPGELFF
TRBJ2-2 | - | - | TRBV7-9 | TGTGCCAGCAGCAGGCAGGGGTACACCGGGGAGCTGTTTTTT | CASSRQGYTGELFF
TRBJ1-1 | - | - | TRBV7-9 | TGTGCCAGCAGCCCCAGGGACTGGAACACTGAAGCTTTCTTT | CASSPRDWNTEAFF
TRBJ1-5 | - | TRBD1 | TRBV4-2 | TGTGCCAGCAGCCGGGACACAGGGGCCGATCAGCCCCAGCATTTT | CASSRDTGADQPQHF
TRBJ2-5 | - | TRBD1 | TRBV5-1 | TGCGCCAGCAGCATAGGGACAGGGGGAAAAGAGACCCAGTACTTC | CASSIGTGGKETQYF
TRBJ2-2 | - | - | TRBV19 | TGTGCCAGTAGGGCACTAGCTCCCAACACCGGGGAGCTGTTTTTT | CASRALAPNTGELFF